The rows below give T cell receptor beta chains drawn from one sample of a study of blood T cells in healthy people across ages. One entry per CDR3 protein, called by TCRdb with MiXCR from the 5' RACE reads. The sample records about 930,000 distinct CDR3 sequences, around 29% being singletons. These sequences were also reported in another study, on T cells of mothers and their children.

What was sequenced was blood. Every receptor here comes from a woman aged 40 to 50 in good health. Both conserved end residues are part of each CDR3. A D gene is named only where the DNA matches it firmly. Expanded clones are given a class, and other clones once, few, many or no size at all.

J: TRBJ2-7
V: TRBV14
D: TRBD2
size: few
CDR3: CASSRISGIYEQYF
DNA: TGTGCCAGCAGCCGGATTAGCGGGATCTACGAGCAGTACTTC

J: TRBJ2-3
V: TRBV7-3
D: NA
size: few
CDR3: CACSLLGRDTQYF
DNA: TGTGCCTGCAGCTTGCTCGGACGGGATACGCAGTATTTT

J: TRBJ1-4
V: TRBV30
D: NA
size: many
CDR3: CAWSGVGNEKLFF
DNA: TGTGCCTGGAGTGGCGTTGGGAATGAAAAACTGTTTTTT

J: TRBJ2-3
V: TRBV5-5
D: NA
size: NA
CDR3: CASSLGPGGDTQYF
DNA: TGTGCCAGCAGCTTGGGACCAGGGGGGGATACGCAGTATTTT

J: TRBJ2-5
V: TRBV5-1
D: NA
size: NA
CDR3: CASSRQFQETQYF
DNA: TGCGCCAGCAGTAGACAGTTCCAAGAGACCCAGTACTTC

J: TRBJ2-7
V: TRBV5-1
D: NA
size: many
CDR3: CASSSGQTYEQYF
DNA: TGTGCCAGCAGCTCAGGGCAAACCTACGAGCAGTACTTC

J: TRBJ2-1
V: TRBV7-7
D: NA
size: NA
CDR3: CASSFGDSRGNEQFF
DNA: TGTGCTAGCAGCTTTGGGGACTCTCGCGGGAATGAGCAGTTCTTC

J: TRBJ2-7
V: TRBV9
D: TRBD1
size: few
CDR3: CASSVAGTELYEQYF
DNA: TGTGCCAGCAGCGTAGCCGGGACAGAGCTCTACGAGCAGTACTTC

J: TRBJ2-7
V: TRBV29-1
D: NA
size: many
CDR3: CSVGGRQSVEQYF
DNA: TGCAGCGTTGGGGGGAGGCAGTCCGTCGAGCAGTACTTC

J: TRBJ2-7
V: TRBV28
D: NA
size: few
CDR3: CASSAPGYEQYF
DNA: TGTGCCAGCAGTGCCCCAGGCTACGAGCAGTACTTC

J: TRBJ2-2
V: TRBV12-3/TRBV12-4
D: NA
size: NA
CDR3: CASKSGNTGELFF
DNA: TGTGCCAGCAAATCCGGGAACACCGGGGAGCTGTTTTTT

J: TRBJ2-7
V: TRBV5-1
D: TRBD2
size: NA
CDR3: CASRKTSGSHEQYF
DNA: TGCGCCAGCAGAAAGACTAGCGGGAGTCACGAGCAGTACTTC

J: TRBJ2-3
V: TRBV20-1
D: TRBD2
size: NA
CDR3: CSATRVAGGRDTQYF
DNA: TGCAGTGCTACTCGGGTAGCGGGGGGGAGAGATACGCAGTATTTT

J: TRBJ1-5
V: TRBV27
D: NA
size: few
CDR3: CASSFIGGKPHQPQHF
DNA: TGTGCCAGCAGTTTTATCGGGGGGAAACCCCATCAGCCCCAGCATTTT

J: TRBJ2-3
V: TRBV6-1
D: TRBD2
size: NA
CDR3: CASRSGGAGTDTQYF
DNA: TGTGCCAGCCGTAGCGGGGGGGCCGGTACAGATACGCAGTATTTT

J: TRBJ1-2
V: TRBV20-1
D: NA
size: many
CDR3: CSASRVDYGYTF
DNA: TGCAGTGCTAGCAGGGTCGACTATGGCTACACCTTC

J: TRBJ2-7
V: TRBV20-1
D: TRBD2
size: many
CDR3: CSASQGLADSYEQYF
DNA: TGCAGTGCTAGTCAGGGACTAGCGGACTCCTACGAGCAGTACTTC

J: TRBJ1-1
V: TRBV9
D: NA
size: NA
CDR3: CASSGRDTNTEAFF
DNA: TGTGCCAGCAGCGGCCGGGACACGAACACTGAAGCTTTCTTT

J: TRBJ2-5
V: TRBV6-1
D: NA
size: NA
CDR3: CASRRYRREWEPETQYF
DNA: TGTGCCAGCAGGCGTTATAGACGGGAATGGGAACCGGAGACCCAGTACTTC

J: TRBJ2-7
V: TRBV29-1
D: TRBD2
size: NA
CDR3: CSCRRGAENEQYF
DNA: TGCAGCTGCCGGCGGGGGGCTGAGAACGAGCAGTACTTC

J: TRBJ2-4
V: TRBV29-1
D: NA
size: many
CDR3: CSVVVGLAKNIQYF
DNA: TGCAGCGTTGTGGTTGGCCTAGCCAAAAACATTCAGTACTTC

J: TRBJ1-5
V: TRBV6-1
D: TRBD1
size: NA
CDR3: CATLLDRGRINQPQHF
DNA: TGTGCCACGCTACTTGACAGGGGGCGAATCAATCAGCCCCAGCATTTT

J: TRBJ2-7
V: TRBV5-1
D: TRBD1
size: NA
CDR3: CASSFQGQGNNEQYF
DNA: TGCGCCAGCAGTTTTCAGGGACAGGGGAACAATGAGCAGTACTTC

J: TRBJ1-1
V: TRBV7-2
D: TRBD1
size: NA
CDR3: CASSSPTGMNTEAFF
DNA: TGTGCCAGCAGCTCCCCGACAGGGATGAACACTGAAGCTTTCTTT